The rows below give T cell receptor beta chains drawn from one sample of a study of tumor and adjacent non-tumor tissue in lung cancer. MiXCR, applied by TCRdb to the multiplex PCR reads, yields one record per CDR3 protein. Here the sample spans 50,000 to 60,000 distinct CDR3 sequences, around three quarters being singletons. Sequenced sample: distant non-tumor lung tissue. The receptors here all came from a woman aged 55-70 years with non-small cell lung cancer. Each CDR3 is given with its conserved first and last residue. The D gene is left open where the match is weak. Not all rows give a size; the values are once, few, many and, for expanded clones, a class.

v_gene: TRBV20-1; abundance: many; j_gene: TRBJ1-5; d_gene: TRBD1; CDR3aa: CSASRQGGSNQPQHF; CDR3nt: TGCAGTGCTAGTAGGCAGGGGGGAAGCAATCAGCCCCAGCATTTT
v_gene: TRBV5-4; abundance: .; j_gene: TRBJ2-1; d_gene: .; CDR3aa: CASTKPGLKETQFF; CDR3nt: TGTGCCAGCACCAAACCGGGCCTAAAAGAGACCCAGTTCTTC
v_gene: TRBV28; abundance: .; j_gene: TRBJ2-5; d_gene: .; CDR3aa: CVSSPGGTWEKTQYF; CDR3nt: TGTGTCAGCAGTCCGGGTGGGACCTGGGAAAAGACCCAGTACTTC
v_gene: TRBV7-9; abundance: .; j_gene: TRBJ1-4; d_gene: .; CDR3aa: CTGSRGRANEKLFF; CDR3nt: TGTACCGGCAGCCGCGGACGGGCTAATGAAAAACTGTTTTTT
v_gene: TRBV4-2; abundance: .; j_gene: TRBJ1-1; d_gene: .; CDR3aa: CASSQDADRPEAFF; CDR3nt: TGTGCCAGCAGCCAAGACGCCGACAGACCAGAAGCTTTCTTT
v_gene: TRBV11-2; abundance: .; j_gene: TRBJ1-5; d_gene: .; CDR3aa: CASNFTGSEPQHF; CDR3nt: TGTGCCAGCAACTTTACCGGGAGTGAGCCCCAACATTTT
v_gene: TRBV7-8; abundance: .; j_gene: TRBJ2-1; d_gene: .; CDR3aa: CTSSLIWPIGGSEQFF; CDR3nt: TGTACCAGCAGCTTAATTTGGCCTATCGGGGGTAGTGAGCAGTTCTTC
v_gene: TRBV4-3; abundance: .; j_gene: TRBJ2-6; d_gene: .; CDR3aa: CATSQGTTGANVLTF; CDR3nt: TGCGCCACCAGCCAAGGGACAACTGGGGCCAACGTCCTGACTTTC
v_gene: TRBV5-4; abundance: .; j_gene: TRBJ2-2; d_gene: .; CDR3aa: CTSSFSAGGPAGKLFF; CDR3nt: TGTACCAGCAGCTTTTCCGCAGGAGGGCCGGCCGGGAAGCTGTTTTTT
v_gene: TRBV4-1; abundance: .; j_gene: TRBJ1-1; d_gene: TRBD1; CDR3aa: CASNHGQGAKAEAFF; CDR3nt: TGCGCCAGCAACCATGGACAGGGGGCGAAGGCTGAAGCCTTCTTT
v_gene: TRBV6-2/TRBV6-3; abundance: .; j_gene: TRBJ2-3; d_gene: TRBD2; CDR3aa: CASSSELAGSSTDTQYF; CDR3nt: TGTGCCAGCAGTTCGGAACTAGCGGGGAGTAGCACAGATACGCAGTATTTT
v_gene: TRBV4-3; abundance: .; j_gene: TRBJ2-7; d_gene: .; CDR3aa: CASSQVTWGYEQYF; CDR3nt: TGCGCCAGCAGCCAAGTCACCTGGGGTTACGAGCAGTACTTC
v_gene: TRBV6-5; abundance: .; j_gene: TRBJ1-4; d_gene: .; CDR3aa: CASMYREFEKPFF; CDR3nt: TGTGCCAGCATGTACAGGGAGTTTGAAAAACCGTTTTTT
v_gene: TRBV4-1; abundance: .; j_gene: TRBJ2-3; d_gene: .; CDR3aa: CANSRDSLDTQYF; CDR3nt: TGCGCCAATAGCCGGGATAGCTTAGATACGCAGTATTTT
v_gene: TRBV4-2; abundance: once; j_gene: TRBJ2-7; d_gene: .; CDR3aa: CASSQVRDYEQYF; CDR3nt: TGTGCCAGCAGCCAAGTTCGTGATTACGAGCAGTACTTC
v_gene: TRBV6-2/TRBV6-3; abundance: medium-sized; j_gene: TRBJ2-1; d_gene: TRBD1; CDR3aa: CASSYRQGAKNEQFF; CDR3nt: TGTGCCAGCAGTTACAGGCAGGGGGCTAAGAATGAGCAGTTCTTC
v_gene: TRBV4-3; abundance: .; j_gene: TRBJ2-3; d_gene: TRBD2; CDR3aa: CASSQEGREGLTHTRYF; CDR3nt: TGCGCCAGCAGTCAAGAGGGTCGGGAGGGGCTCACACATACGCGGTATTTT
v_gene: TRBV20-1; abundance: .; j_gene: TRBJ2-3; d_gene: TRBD1; CDR3aa: CSASRTGATDTQYF; CDR3nt: TGTAGTGCTAGCAGGACAGGGGCCACAGATACGCAGTATTTT
v_gene: TRBV5-6; abundance: many; j_gene: TRBJ2-3; d_gene: .; CDR3aa: CASKRGGADTQYF; CDR3nt: TGTGCCAGCAAAAGGGGGGGCGCAGATACGCAGTATTTT
v_gene: TRBV6-1; abundance: few; j_gene: TRBJ1-1; d_gene: TRBD1; CDR3aa: CASSGYLGQGLSNTEVFF; CDR3nt: TGTGCCAGCAGTGGGTACCTGGGACAGGGCCTTTCGAACACTGAAGTTTTCTTT
v_gene: TRBV29-1; abundance: .; j_gene: TRBJ2-5; d_gene: .; CDR3aa: CSIVPQETQYF; CDR3nt: TGCAGTATTGTGCCCCAAGAGACCCAGTACTTC
v_gene: TRBV4-1; abundance: .; j_gene: TRBJ2-1; d_gene: TRBD1; CDR3aa: CASSPKSTLGQGRGEQFF; CDR3nt: TGCGCCAGCAGCCCTAAATCTACACTGGGACAGGGTCGTGGTGAGCAGTTCTTC
v_gene: TRBV21-1; abundance: .; j_gene: TRBJ2-4; d_gene: .; CDR3aa: CASNLTGLDKNIQYF; CDR3nt: TGTGCCAGTAACCTGACAGGGCTAGACAAAAACATTCAGTACTTC
v_gene: TRBV11-2; abundance: few; j_gene: TRBJ2-3; d_gene: .; CDR3aa: CASSPGGGGMQYF; CDR3nt: TGTGCCAGCAGCCCGGGGGGAGGGGGTATGCAGTATTTT
v_gene: TRBV4-3; abundance: .; j_gene: TRBJ2-1; d_gene: .; CDR3aa: CTSSQDGEVGYNEQFF; CDR3nt: TGCACCAGTAGCCAAGATGGAGAGGTTGGGTACAATGAGCAGTTCTTC
v_gene: TRBV12-3/TRBV12-4; abundance: .; j_gene: TRBJ2-3; d_gene: TRBD2; CDR3aa: CASNRTSGRWADTQYF; CDR3nt: TGTGCCAGCAATCGGACTAGCGGGAGATGGGCAGATACACAGTATTTT
v_gene: TRBV29-1; abundance: .; j_gene: TRBJ2-5; d_gene: .; CDR3aa: CSALRPGRETQYF; CDR3nt: TGCAGCGCCCTGCGACCAGGTCGGGAGACCCAGTACTTC
v_gene: TRBV29-1; abundance: medium-sized; j_gene: TRBJ1-1; d_gene: .; CDR3aa: CSVEGRAGNTEAFF; CDR3nt: TGCAGCGTTGAAGGCAGGGCAGGGAACACTGAAGCTTTCTTT
v_gene: TRBV29-1; abundance: once; j_gene: TRBJ2-2; d_gene: TRBD2; CDR3aa: CSVGGGELFF; CDR3nt: TGCAGCGTGGGAGGGGGGGAGCTGTTTTTT
v_gene: TRBV12-3/TRBV12-4; abundance: .; j_gene: TRBJ1-2; d_gene: .; CDR3aa: CVSRGDDYGCTF; CDR3nt: .
v_gene: TRBV11-2; abundance: .; j_gene: TRBJ2-5; d_gene: .; CDR3aa: CASEGPSNQETHYF; CDR3nt: TGTGCTAGCGAGGGGCCGAGCAACCAAGAGACCCACTACTTC
v_gene: TRBV6-5; abundance: .; j_gene: TRBJ2-7; d_gene: TRBD1; CDR3aa: CASSPLGFRTGGYKQYF; CDR3nt: TGTGCCAGCAGCCCCCTCGGGTTTAGGACAGGCGGTTATAAGCAGTACTTC
v_gene: TRBV6-6; abundance: medium-sized; j_gene: TRBJ1-5; d_gene: .; CDR3aa: CASSHRVNQPQHF; CDR3nt: TGTGCCAGCAGTCACAGGGTTAATCAGCCCCAGCATTTT
v_gene: TRBV29-1; abundance: .; j_gene: TRBJ2-2; d_gene: .; CDR3aa: CSVVVFAGELFF; CDR3nt: TGCAGCGTAGTAGTGTTCGCCGGGGAGCTGTTTTTT
v_gene: TRBV6-5; abundance: .; j_gene: TRBJ2-2; d_gene: .; CDR3aa: CASRLGSANGELFF; CDR3nt: TGTGCCAGCAGACTGGGGTCAGCGAACGGGGAGTTGTTTTTT
v_gene: TRBV20-1; abundance: many; j_gene: TRBJ2-1; d_gene: TRBD2; CDR3aa: CSAAGTSSYNEQFF; CDR3nt: TGCAGTGCTGCCGGGACTAGCAGTTACAATGAGCAGTTCTTC
v_gene: TRBV11-2; abundance: .; j_gene: TRBJ2-1; d_gene: TRBD2; CDR3aa: CASSPSGGGGLEQFF; CDR3nt: TGTGCCAGCAGTCCCAGCGGGGGGGGCGGACTTGAGCAGTTCTTC
v_gene: TRBV7-8; abundance: .; j_gene: TRBJ1-4; d_gene: .; CDR3aa: CASCRERGAGTNEKLFF; CDR3nt: TGTGCCAGTTGCCGGGAAAGGGGGGCCGGAACTAATGAAAAACTGTTTTTT
v_gene: TRBV20-1; abundance: .; j_gene: TRBJ1-5; d_gene: .; CDR3aa: CSAIPVQTDNQPQHF; CDR3nt: TGCAGTGCTATCCCAGTCCAGACAGACAATCAGCCCCAGCATTTT
v_gene: TRBV29-1; abundance: .; j_gene: TRBJ1-1; d_gene: .; CDR3aa: CNVLLPGIGKMNTEALF; CDR3nt: TGCAACGTTCTTTTACCCGGGATAGGGAAAATGAACACTGAAGCTTTGTTT
v_gene: TRBV13; abundance: .; j_gene: TRBJ2-3; d_gene: .; CDR3aa: CASTRGRMDTQYF; CDR3nt: TGTGCCAGCACTAGGGGACGCATGGATACGCAATATTTT
v_gene: TRBV6-2/TRBV6-3; abundance: many; j_gene: TRBJ2-7; d_gene: .; CDR3aa: CASSQKQGIYEQYF; CDR3nt: TGTGCCAGCAGCCAGAAACAGGGTATTTACGAGCAGTACTTC
v_gene: TRBV6-5; abundance: .; j_gene: TRBJ2-7; d_gene: .; CDR3aa: CASSYEDYKQYF; CDR3nt: TGTGCCAGCAGTTACGAGGATTACAAGCAGTACTTC
v_gene: TRBV12-5; abundance: many; j_gene: TRBJ1-2; d_gene: TRBD1; CDR3aa: CASGLGQGAFGYTF; CDR3nt: TGTGCTAGTGGTTTAGGACAGGGGGCTTTTGGCTACACCTTC
v_gene: TRBV4-3; abundance: .; j_gene: TRBJ2-5; d_gene: TRBD2; CDR3aa: CVSSQGLAGSETQYF; CDR3nt: TGCGTCAGCAGCCAAGGGCTAGCGGGATCAGAGACCCAGTACTTC
v_gene: TRBV4-3; abundance: once; j_gene: TRBJ2-7; d_gene: .; CDR3aa: CASSRPPVAGFSYEQYF; CDR3nt: TGCGCCAGCAGTCGACCCCCAGTGGCAGGCTTCTCCTACGAGCAGTACTTC
v_gene: TRBV29-1; abundance: .; j_gene: TRBJ2-3; d_gene: TRBD2; CDR3aa: CNAPSRAGRSTDTQYF; CDR3nt: TGCAATGCACCATCTCGAGCGGGGCGTAGCACAGATACGCAGTATTTT
v_gene: TRBV5-1; abundance: .; j_gene: TRBJ2-3; d_gene: TRBD2; CDR3aa: CASRSNSASGGDKQYF; CDR3nt: TGCGCCAGCAGGTCCAACTCGGCTAGCGGAGGGGATAAGCAGTATTTT
v_gene: TRBV12-3/TRBV12-4; abundance: many; j_gene: TRBJ1-1; d_gene: .; CDR3aa: CASSPNTGGSTEAFF; CDR3nt: TGTGCCAGCAGTCCAAATACAGGTGGAAGCACTGAAGCTTTCTTT
v_gene: TRBV15; abundance: .; j_gene: TRBJ1-1; d_gene: .; CDR3aa: CATSSRTVMNTEAFF; CDR3nt: TGTGCCACCAGCTCTCGGACAGTCATGAACACTGAAGCTTTCTTT
v_gene: TRBV4-2; abundance: many; j_gene: TRBJ1-6; d_gene: .; CDR3aa: CASSQEWGSSYNSPLHF; CDR3nt: TGTGCCAGCAGCCAAGAATGGGGGAGCTCCTATAATTCACCCCTCCACTTT